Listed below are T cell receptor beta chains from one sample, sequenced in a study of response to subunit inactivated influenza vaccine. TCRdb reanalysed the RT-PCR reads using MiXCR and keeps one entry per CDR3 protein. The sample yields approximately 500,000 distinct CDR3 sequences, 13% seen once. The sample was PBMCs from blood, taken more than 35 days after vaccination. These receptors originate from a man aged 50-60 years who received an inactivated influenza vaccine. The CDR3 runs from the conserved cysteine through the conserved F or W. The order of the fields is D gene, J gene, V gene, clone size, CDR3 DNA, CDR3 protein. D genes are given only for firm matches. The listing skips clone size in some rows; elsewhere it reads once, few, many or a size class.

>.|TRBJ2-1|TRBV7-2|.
TGTGCCAGCAGCTTCGCGAGAGCTTCTGATGAGCAGTTCTTC
CASSFARASDEQFF
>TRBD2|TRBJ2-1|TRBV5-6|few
TGTGCCAGCAACGGACTAGCGGGCGATGAGCAGTTCTTC
CASNGLAGDEQFF
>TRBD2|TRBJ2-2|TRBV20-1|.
TGCGGTGCGGGAGGGGGACAGTGGAACACCGGGGAGCTGTCTTTT
CGAGGGQWNTGELSF
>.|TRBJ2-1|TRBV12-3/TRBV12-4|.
TGTGCCAGCACCAAAGGGTGGAATGAGCAGTTCTTC
CASTKGWNEQFF
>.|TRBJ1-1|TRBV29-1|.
TGCAGCGCTGATCAGGACACTGAAGCTTTCTTT
CSADQDTEAFF
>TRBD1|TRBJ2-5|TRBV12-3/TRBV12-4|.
TGTGCCAGCAGTCCATACGGGACAGACCAAGAGACCCAGTACTTC
CASSPYGTDQETQYF
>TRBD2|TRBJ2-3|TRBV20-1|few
TGCAGTGCTCGCTGGACTAGCGGGACGGCAGATACGCAGTATTTT
CSARWTSGTADTQYF
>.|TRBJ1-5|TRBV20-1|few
TGCAGTGCTAAATACGGACATATAGCGGCTCAGCCCCAGCATTTT
CSAKYGHIAAQPQHF
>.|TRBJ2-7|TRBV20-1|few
TGCAGTGCTAGAGGGTTAGACACCCATTACGAGCAGTACTTC
CSARGLDTHYEQYF
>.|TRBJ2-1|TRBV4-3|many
TGCGCCAGCAGCCTAAGTGTTCAGACGGTCCAGTTCTTC
CASSLSVQTVQFF
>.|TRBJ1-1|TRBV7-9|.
TGTGCCAGCAGCCCTACACCGGGGAACACTGAAGCTTTCTTT
CASSPTPGNTEAFF
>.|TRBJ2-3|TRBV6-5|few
TGTGCCAGCAGTTACGGGGGGGGGCAGCCAGATACGCAGTATTTT
CASSYGGGQPDTQYF
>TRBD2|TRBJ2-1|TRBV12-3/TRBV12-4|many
TGTGCCAGCAGTTCCCCTAGCGGGAGGGCCAGGAATGAGCAGTTCTTC
CASSSPSGRARNEQFF
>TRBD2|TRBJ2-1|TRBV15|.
TGTGCCACCGTAAGAACTAGCGGGGGTTATGAGCAGTTCTTC
CATVRTSGGYEQFF
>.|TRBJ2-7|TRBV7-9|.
TGTGCCAGCAGCTTAGAACGGGGGTTACCTCCCTACGAGCAGTACTTC
CASSLERGLPPYEQYF
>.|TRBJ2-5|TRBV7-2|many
TGTGCCAGCAGTCGGAGCGGGGAGACCCAGTACTTC
CASSRSGETQYF
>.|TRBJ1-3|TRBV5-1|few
TGCGCCAGCAGCGGGGGAGACAGCTACTCTGGAAACACCATATATTTT
CASSGGDSYSGNTIYF
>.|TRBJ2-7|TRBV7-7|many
TGTGCTAGCAGCTTAGTATTTGGGCCATACGAGCAGTACTTC
CASSLVFGPYEQYF
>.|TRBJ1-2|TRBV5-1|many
TGCGCCAGCGGTTCTACAGGGTCCTATGGCTACACCTTC
CASGSTGSYGYTF
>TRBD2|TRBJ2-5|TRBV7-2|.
TGTGCCAGCAGCTTAGCCGGGACTAGCGTACAAGAGACCCAGTACTTC
CASSLAGTSVQETQYF
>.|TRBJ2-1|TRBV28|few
TGTGCCACCAGGACAGCCTACAATGAGCAGTTCTTC
CATRTAYNEQFF
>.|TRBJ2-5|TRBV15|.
TGTGCCACCAGCAGAGATGGAACGGAGACCCAGTACTTC
CATSRDGTETQYF
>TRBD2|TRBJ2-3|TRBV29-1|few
TGCAGCGTTGAGGGGACTAGCGGAATCACAGATACGCAGTATTTT
CSVEGTSGITDTQYF
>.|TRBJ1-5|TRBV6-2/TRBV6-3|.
TGTGCCAGCAGTTACTCGGGGTATAGCAATCAGCCCCAGCATTTT
CASSYSGYSNQPQHF
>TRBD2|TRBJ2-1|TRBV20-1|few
TGCAGTGCGTACAGCGGGACTAGCGGGAGCTACAATGAGCAGTTCTTC
CSAYSGTSGSYNEQFF
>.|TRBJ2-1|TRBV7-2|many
TGTGCCAGCAGCTTAGACAGGGGACTGTACAATGAGCAGTTCTTC
CASSLDRGLYNEQFF
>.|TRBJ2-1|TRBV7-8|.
TGTGCCAGCAGCTTAGCGGGTGGCCGGGCAACTTTACTCCAGTGGCAGTTCTTC
CASSLAGGRATLLQWQFF
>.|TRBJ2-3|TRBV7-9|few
TGTGCCAGCAGCTTAGGGCCTAGAATAAGCACAGATACGCAGTATTTT
CASSLGPRISTDTQYF
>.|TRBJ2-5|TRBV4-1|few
TGCGCCAGCAGCCAGATGGACTCCTTGGAGACCCAGTACTTC
CASSQMDSLETQYF
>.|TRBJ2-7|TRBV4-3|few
TGCGCCAGCAGCCAAGTAGGACGGACGTTCGAGCAGTACTTC
CASSQVGRTFEQYF
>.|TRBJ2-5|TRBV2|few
TGTGCCAGCAGTGTAAATGCGGCGGAGACCCAGTACTTC
CASSVNAAETQYF
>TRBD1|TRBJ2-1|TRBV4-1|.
TGCGCCAGCAGCCAAAGGCGGACAGGGAATGAGCAGTTCTTC
CASSQRRTGNEQFF
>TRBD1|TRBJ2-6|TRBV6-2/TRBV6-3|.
TGTGCCAGCAGGAGACAGGGGGCGCCTGGGGCCAACGTCCTGACTTTC
CASRRQGAPGANVLTF
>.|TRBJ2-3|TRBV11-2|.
TGTGCCAGCAGCTTAGATTCCGGCGCGGCCTCGGCTACGCAGTATTTT
CASSLDSGAASATQYF
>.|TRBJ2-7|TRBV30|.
TGTGCCTGGAGGAGAGGAGTGGGCAGCTCCTACGAGCAGTACTTC
CAWRRGVGSSYEQYF
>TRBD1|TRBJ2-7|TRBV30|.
TGTGCCTGGAGTATATTAGGGACAGGGATGTACGAGCAGTACTTC
CAWSILGTGMYEQYF
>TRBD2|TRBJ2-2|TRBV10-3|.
TGTGCCATCAGTGATCAACCGGGACTAGCGATAAACACCGGGGAGCTGTTTTTT
CAISDQPGLAINTGELFF
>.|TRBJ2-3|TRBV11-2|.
TGTGCCAGCAGCTTAGGACATACTAGGGATACGCAGTATTTT
CASSLGHTRDTQYF
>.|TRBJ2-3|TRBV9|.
TGTGCCAGCAGCGTAGAGGGACTTAGCACAGATACGCAGTATTTT
CASSVEGLSTDTQYF
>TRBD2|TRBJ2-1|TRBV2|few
TGTGCCAGCATGGGGCTAGCGGGCATATATAACAATGAGCAGTTCTTC
CASMGLAGIYNNEQFF
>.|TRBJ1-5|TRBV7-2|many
TGTGCCAGCAGCTTAACAAGCGGGGGAAATCAGCCCCAGCATTTT
CASSLTSGGNQPQHF
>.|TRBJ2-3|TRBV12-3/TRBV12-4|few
TGTGCCAGCAGTTTGGAGGGCTACTCGGCGGGGGATACGCAGTATTTT
CASSLEGYSAGDTQYF
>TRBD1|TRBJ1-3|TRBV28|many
TGTGCCAGCAGTACCCGGACAGGGCGCTCTGGAAACACCATATATTTT
CASSTRTGRSGNTIYF
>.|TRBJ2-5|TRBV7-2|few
TGTGCCAGCAGCCCACAGGGCAAAGAGACCCAGTACTTC
CASSPQGKETQYF
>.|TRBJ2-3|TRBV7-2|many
TGTGCCAGCAGCCCGCCTAGGGATACGCAGTATTTT
CASSPPRDTQYF